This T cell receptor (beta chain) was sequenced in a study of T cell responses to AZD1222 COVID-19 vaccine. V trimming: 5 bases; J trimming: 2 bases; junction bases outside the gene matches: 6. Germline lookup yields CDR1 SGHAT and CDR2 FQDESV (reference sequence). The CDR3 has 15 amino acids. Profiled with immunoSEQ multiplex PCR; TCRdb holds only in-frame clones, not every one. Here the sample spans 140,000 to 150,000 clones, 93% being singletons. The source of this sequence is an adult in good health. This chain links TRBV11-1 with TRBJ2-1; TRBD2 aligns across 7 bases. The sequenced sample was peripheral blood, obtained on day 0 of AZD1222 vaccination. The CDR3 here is CASSPHGTTYNEQFF. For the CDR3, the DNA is TGTGCCAGCAGCCCTCACGGGACTACCTACAATGAGCAGTTCTTC.